This T cell receptor beta chain was documented in a study of OX40 agonist ivuxolimab in advanced cancers. Across the study: Partial responses, seen in three patients, involved one hepatocellular carcinoma and two cutaneous melanomas.

The repertoire was sequenced with immunoSEQ multiplex PCR; TCRdb's copy has only in-frame clones and lacks some. This table has roughly 9,800 clones, approximately 63% appearing once. The CDR3 runs 13 residues. Germline V gives CDR1 SEHNR, CDR2 FQNEAQ (reference sequence). Deletions cut 5 bases from V and 2 bases from J, with 10 bases between. Only one count was recorded for this clone. V gene TRBV7-9 combines with J gene TRBJ2-7; D is uncertain. The sequence was collected from an adult with an advanced solid tumor such as melanoma, head and neck, liver or kidney cancer. The source was CD4+ or CD8+ T cells sorted from blood, collected in a trial of the OX40 agonist ivuxolimab. The CDR3 spells CASSPPRTYEQYF. The DNA for the CDR3 is TGTGCCAGCAGCCCCCCCCGGACCTACGAGCAGTACTTC.